A selection of T cell receptor beta chains follows, all from one sample in a study of blood T cells in healthy people across ages. TCRdb re-derived calls from the 5' RACE reads in MiXCR, one entry per CDR3 protein. The sample consists of 910,000 or so distinct CDR3 sequences, 45% to 60% of them appearing once. Sequences were obtained from blood. These receptor sequences come from a woman aged 55-70 years in good health. Both conserved end residues are part of each CDR3. The D gene is left open where the match is weak. Expanded clones are given a class, and other clones once, few, many or no size at all.

D gene: NA
clone size: once
J gene: TRBJ1-4
V gene: TRBV7-9
CDR3 protein: CASSIRREKLFF
CDR3 DNA: TGTGCCAGCAGCATAAGACGGGAAAAACTGTTTTTT

D gene: NA
clone size: NA
J gene: TRBJ2-5
V gene: TRBV29-1
CDR3 protein: CSVVPGNKETQYF
CDR3 DNA: TGCAGCGTTGTACCGGGAAACAAAGAGACCCAGTACTTC

D gene: TRBD1
clone size: NA
J gene: TRBJ2-7
V gene: TRBV6-2/TRBV6-3
CDR3 protein: CATVTTGSPSYEQYF
CDR3 DNA: TGTGCCACCGTAACGACAGGGTCCCCCTCCTACGAGCAGTACTTC

D gene: TRBD2
clone size: NA
J gene: TRBJ2-3
V gene: TRBV24-1
CDR3 protein: CATSDLRAGGMTDTLYF
CDR3 DNA: TGTGCCACCAGTGATTTGAGGGCGGGAGGAATGACAGATACGCTGTATTTT

D gene: NA
clone size: NA
J gene: TRBJ1-5
V gene: TRBV28
CDR3 protein: CASNSNQPQHF
CDR3 DNA: TGTGCCAGCAATAGCAATCAGCCCCAGCATTTT

D gene: TRBD1
clone size: NA
J gene: TRBJ1-6
V gene: TRBV27
CDR3 protein: CASRLSGGDSPLHF
CDR3 DNA: TGTGCCAGCAGGTTATCAGGGGGGGATTCACCCCTCCACTTT

D gene: TRBD1
clone size: NA
J gene: TRBJ2-5
V gene: TRBV7-2
CDR3 protein: CASSPSQGAETQYF
CDR3 DNA: TGTGCCAGCAGCCCAAGCCAGGGGGCGGAGACCCAGTACTTC

D gene: TRBD2
clone size: NA
J gene: TRBJ2-7
V gene: TRBV12-3/TRBV12-4
CDR3 protein: CASRLKLAGVYEQYF
CDR3 DNA: TGTGCCAGCAGGCTGAAACTAGCGGGAGTCTACGAGCAGTACTTC

D gene: NA
clone size: NA
J gene: TRBJ2-1
V gene: TRBV21-1
CDR3 protein: CASSSQGETGEYNEQFF
CDR3 DNA: TGTGCCAGCAGCTCCCAGGGGGAGACAGGGGAATACAATGAGCAGTTCTTC

D gene: NA
clone size: NA
J gene: TRBJ1-6
V gene: TRBV12-3/TRBV12-4
CDR3 protein: CASRGRLLYSPLHF
CDR3 DNA: TGTGCCAGCAGGGGCAGGCTCCTCTATTCACCCCTCCACTTT

D gene: NA
clone size: NA
J gene: TRBJ1-3
V gene: TRBV28
CDR3 protein: CASSWTPDSGNTIYF
CDR3 DNA: TGTGCCAGCAGTTGGACCCCGGACTCTGGAAACACCATATATTTT

D gene: NA
clone size: NA
J gene: TRBJ2-5
V gene: TRBV10-3
CDR3 protein: CAISESAGIHQATQYF
CDR3 DNA: TGTGCCATCAGTGAGTCGGCAGGGATCCACCAAGCGACCCAGTACTTC

D gene: NA
clone size: NA
J gene: TRBJ2-7
V gene: TRBV7-8
CDR3 protein: CASSSRESEQYF
CDR3 DNA: TGTGCCAGCAGCTCCAGGGAGAGCGAGCAGTACTTC

D gene: NA
clone size: few
J gene: TRBJ2-2
V gene: TRBV12-3/TRBV12-4
CDR3 protein: CASTVLRGGELFF
CDR3 DNA: TGTGCCAGCACTGTACTCCGGGGAGGGGAGCTGTTTTTT

D gene: NA
clone size: NA
J gene: TRBJ1-6
V gene: TRBV27
CDR3 protein: CASSSTRTLISPLHF
CDR3 DNA: TGTGCCAGCAGTTCGACTCGGACTCTTATTTCACCCCTCCACTTT

D gene: NA
clone size: NA
J gene: TRBJ1-1
V gene: TRBV27
CDR3 protein: CASSLGLRMNTEAFF
CDR3 DNA: TGTGCCAGCAGTTTGGGGTTGAGGATGAACACTGAAGCTTTCTTT